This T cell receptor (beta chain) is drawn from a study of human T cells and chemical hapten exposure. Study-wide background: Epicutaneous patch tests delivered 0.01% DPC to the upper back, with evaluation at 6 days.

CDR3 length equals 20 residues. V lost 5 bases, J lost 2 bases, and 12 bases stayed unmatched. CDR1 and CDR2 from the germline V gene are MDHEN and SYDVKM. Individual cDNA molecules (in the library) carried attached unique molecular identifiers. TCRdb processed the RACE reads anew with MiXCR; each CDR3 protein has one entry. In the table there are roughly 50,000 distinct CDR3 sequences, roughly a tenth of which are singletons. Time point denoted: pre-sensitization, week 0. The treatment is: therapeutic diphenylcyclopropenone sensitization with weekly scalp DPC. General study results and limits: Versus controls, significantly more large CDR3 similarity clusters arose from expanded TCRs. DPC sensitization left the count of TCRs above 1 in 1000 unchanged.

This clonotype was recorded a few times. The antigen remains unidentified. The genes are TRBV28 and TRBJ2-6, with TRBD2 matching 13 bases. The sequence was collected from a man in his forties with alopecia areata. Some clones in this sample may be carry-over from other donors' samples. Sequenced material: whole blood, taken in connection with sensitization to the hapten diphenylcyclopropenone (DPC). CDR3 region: CASSPRLAGGSLAGANVLTF. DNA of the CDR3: TGTGCCAGCAGTCCAAGACTAGCGGGAGGCTCTTTGGCTGGGGCCAACGTCCTGACTTTC.